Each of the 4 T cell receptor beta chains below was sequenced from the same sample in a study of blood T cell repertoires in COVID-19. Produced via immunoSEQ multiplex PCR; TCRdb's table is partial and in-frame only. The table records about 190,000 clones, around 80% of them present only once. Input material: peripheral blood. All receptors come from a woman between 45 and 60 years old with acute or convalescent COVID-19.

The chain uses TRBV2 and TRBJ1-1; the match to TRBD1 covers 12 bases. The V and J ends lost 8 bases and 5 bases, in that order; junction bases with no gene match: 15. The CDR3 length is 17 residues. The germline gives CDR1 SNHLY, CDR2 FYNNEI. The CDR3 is CASSVSGQGASGTEAFF. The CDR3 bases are TGTGCCAGCTCCGTTTCGGGACAGGGGGCTTCGGGTACTGAAGCTTTCTTT.

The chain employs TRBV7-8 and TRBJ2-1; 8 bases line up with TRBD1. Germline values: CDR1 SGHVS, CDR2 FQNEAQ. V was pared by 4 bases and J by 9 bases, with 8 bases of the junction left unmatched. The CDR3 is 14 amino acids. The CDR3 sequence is CASSWGQAEGEQFF. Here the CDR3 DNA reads TGTGCCAGCAGCTGGGGACAGGCCGAGGGTGAGCAGTTCTTC.

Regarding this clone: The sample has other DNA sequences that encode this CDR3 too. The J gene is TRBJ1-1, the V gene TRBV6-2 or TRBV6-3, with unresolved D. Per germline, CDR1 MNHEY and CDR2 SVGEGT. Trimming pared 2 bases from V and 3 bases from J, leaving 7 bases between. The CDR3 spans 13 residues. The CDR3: CASSYRRYTEAFF. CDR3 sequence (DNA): TGTGCCAGCAGTTACAGGAGGTACACTGAAGCTTTCTTT.

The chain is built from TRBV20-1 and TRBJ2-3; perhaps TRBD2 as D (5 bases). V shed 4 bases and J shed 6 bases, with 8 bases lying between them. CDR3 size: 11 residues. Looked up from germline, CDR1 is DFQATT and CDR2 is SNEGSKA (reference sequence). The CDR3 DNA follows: TGCAGTGCTACCACGGGGGATACGCAGTATTTT. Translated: CSATTGDTQYF.